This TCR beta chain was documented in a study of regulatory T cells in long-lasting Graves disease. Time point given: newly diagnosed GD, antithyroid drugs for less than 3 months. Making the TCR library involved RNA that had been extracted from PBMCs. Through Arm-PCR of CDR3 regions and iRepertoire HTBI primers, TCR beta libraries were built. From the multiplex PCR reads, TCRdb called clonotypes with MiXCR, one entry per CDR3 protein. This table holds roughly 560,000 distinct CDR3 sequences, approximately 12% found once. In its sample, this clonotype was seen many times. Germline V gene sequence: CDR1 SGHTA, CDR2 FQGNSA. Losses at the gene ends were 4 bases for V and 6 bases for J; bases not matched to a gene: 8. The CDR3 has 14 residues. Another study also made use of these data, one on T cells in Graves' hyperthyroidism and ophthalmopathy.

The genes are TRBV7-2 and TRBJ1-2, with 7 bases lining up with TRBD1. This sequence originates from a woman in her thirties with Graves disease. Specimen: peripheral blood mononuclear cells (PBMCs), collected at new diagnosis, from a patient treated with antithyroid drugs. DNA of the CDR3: TGTGCCAGCAGCTCCTACCAGGGGGAAGATGGCTACACCTTC. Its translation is CASSSYQGEDGYTF.